Reported below is one TCR beta chain. What it binds is not known. Generated by immunoSEQ multiplex PCR, the TCRdb table keeps only in-frame clones and is missing some. This sample has some 130,000 clones, with roughly 93% found just once. This sample is part of a study of T cell responses to AZD1222 COVID-19 vaccine. Study conclusions and caveats: Sampling captured repertoires only after the peak T cell response. With dominance at 160-218 and 743-854, vaccine-associated CD4 TCRs spanned spike. Females outnumbered males among donors, who were mostly white British; clonal diversity was possibly underestimated.

With V trimmed by 1 base and J by 2 bases, 4 bases remained unmatched. The V gene's germline CDR1 is SGHRS and CDR2 YFSETQ. The CDR3 is made up of 15 amino acids. The chain links TRBV5-1 to TRBJ1-2; 8 nucleotides agree with TRBD1. The sample here was peripheral blood, taken 28 days after the second AZD1222 dose. The clonotype comes from an adult who received the AZD1222 COVID-19 vaccine. CDR3 region: CASSLWTGQNYGYTF. The DNA of the CDR3 is TGCGCCAGCAGCTTGTGGACAGGGCAAAACTATGGCTACACCTTC.